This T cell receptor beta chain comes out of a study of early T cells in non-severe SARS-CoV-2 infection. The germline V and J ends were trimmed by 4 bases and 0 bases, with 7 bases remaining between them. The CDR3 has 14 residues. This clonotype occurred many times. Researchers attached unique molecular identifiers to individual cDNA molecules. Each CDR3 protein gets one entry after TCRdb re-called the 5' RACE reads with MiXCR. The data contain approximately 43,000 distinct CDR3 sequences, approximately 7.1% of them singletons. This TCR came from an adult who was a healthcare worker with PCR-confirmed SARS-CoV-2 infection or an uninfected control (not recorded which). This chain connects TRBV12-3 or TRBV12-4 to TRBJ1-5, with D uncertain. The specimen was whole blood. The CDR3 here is CASSSSNSNQPQHF. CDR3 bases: TGTGCCAGCAGTTCGTCCAATAGCAATCAGCCCCAGCATTTT.